This TCR beta chain was recovered during a study of cytomegalovirus exposure and HLA in healthy donors. It was with 60 Vbeta and 13 Jbeta primers that the PCR ran. Repertoires were generated with immunoSEQ multiplex PCR, while TCRdb's copy carries only in-frame clones and drops some. Seen here are about 56,000 clones, around 85% observed once, and the top ten hold approximately 1.7%. This CDR3 region has 17 residues. CDR1 SNHLY and CDR2 FYNNEI come from the germline V gene. The V gene end was trimmed by 9 bases and the J gene end by 4 bases; junction bases not matched to a gene: 14. This TCR derives from a man in his forties in good health and CMV-seronegative. The J gene is TRBJ2-4, the V gene TRBV2, with 11 bases matching TRBD1. Sequenced input: PBMCs. CDR3 DNA: TGTGCCAGGGAGGACAGGGGGCAGACCAGGACTAAAAACATTCAGTACTTC. It codes for CAREDRGQTRTKNIQYF.